This T cell receptor beta chain was profiled in a study of tumor-infiltrating lymphocytes in primary liver carcinoma. The authors made TCR beta cDNA from approximately 500 ng total RNA with a constant-region primer. Slightly modified ARM-PCR, run as three nested multiplex PCR rounds, produced the TCR beta libraries. Forward primers for TRBV1-TRBV30 and a C-beta reverse primer served the first two PCR rounds, at approximately 10 cycles each. Using its own MiXCR run on the multiplex PCR reads, TCRdb lists one record per CDR3 protein. Among some 94,000 distinct CDR3 sequences listed, roughly 69% were seen once. Starting material for RNA and DNA co-extraction consisted of about 20-30 mg of unsorted bulk tissue. This clonotype was recorded a few times. Trimming cost V 3 bases and J 7 bases; bases outside gene matches: 4. The germline V gene has CDR1 SNHLY and CDR2 FYNNEI. CDR3 length: 13 residues.

The rearrangement uses TRBV2 and TRBJ2-5; 8 nucleotides agree with TRBD1. Sequencing was performed on liver tumor tissue from sampling region 5. Noted subset: tumor region T5, tumor centre. This clonotype was obtained from an older woman with primary liver carcinoma and hepatitis B virus infection. The CDR3 region is CASSEDRAGTQYF. CDR3 nucleotide sequence: TGTGCCAGCAGTGAGGACAGGGCTGGGACCCAGTACTTC. Complete variable domain (other parts from reference TRBV2 and TRBJ2-5): EPEVTQTPSHQVTQMGQEVILRCVPISNHLYFYWYRQILGQKVEFLVSFYNNEISEKSEIFDDQFSVERPDGSNFTLKIRSTKLEDSAMYFCASSEDRAGTQYFGPGTRLLVL.